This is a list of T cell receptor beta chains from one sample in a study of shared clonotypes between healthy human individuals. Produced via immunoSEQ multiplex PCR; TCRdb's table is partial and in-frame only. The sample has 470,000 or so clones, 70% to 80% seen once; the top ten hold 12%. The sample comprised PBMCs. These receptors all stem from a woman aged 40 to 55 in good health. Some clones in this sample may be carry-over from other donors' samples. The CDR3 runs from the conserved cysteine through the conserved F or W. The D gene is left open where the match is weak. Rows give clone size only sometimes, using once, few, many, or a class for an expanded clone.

cdr3_aa: CASSGGTGSYNEQFF
cdr3_nt: TGTGCCAGCAGTGGCGGGACAGGCTCCTACAATGAGCAGTTCTTC
v_call: TRBV2
d_call: TRBD1
clone_size: -
j_call: TRBJ2-1

cdr3_aa: CASSEQGVDYGYTF
cdr3_nt: TGTGCCAGCAGTGAACAGGGGGTTGACTATGGCTACACCTTC
v_call: TRBV2
d_call: TRBD1
clone_size: -
j_call: TRBJ1-2

cdr3_aa: CASRGLALYEQYF
cdr3_nt: TGTGCCAGCAGGGGACTAGCGCTCTACGAGCAGTACTTC
v_call: TRBV27
d_call: TRBD2
clone_size: -
j_call: TRBJ2-7

cdr3_aa: CASSQEGTNAYEQYF
cdr3_nt: TGTGCCAGCAGCCAAGAGGGGACCAACGCCTACGAGCAGTACTTC
v_call: TRBV4-2
d_call: -
clone_size: -
j_call: TRBJ2-7

cdr3_aa: CAWSLRGETQYF
cdr3_nt: TGTGCCTGGAGTCTTAGGGGTGAGACCCAGTACTTC
v_call: TRBV30
d_call: -
clone_size: -
j_call: TRBJ2-5

cdr3_aa: CAWSVLRGEEKLFF
cdr3_nt: TGTGCCTGGAGTGTACTCCGAGGGGAGGAAAAACTGTTTTTT
v_call: TRBV30
d_call: -
clone_size: few
j_call: TRBJ1-4

cdr3_aa: CASSRTSGSWSTDTQYF
cdr3_nt: TGTGCCAGCAGTCGAACTAGCGGGAGTTGGAGCACAGATACGCAGTATTTT
v_call: TRBV14
d_call: TRBD2
clone_size: once
j_call: TRBJ2-3

cdr3_aa: CASSLGLAYSDTQYF
cdr3_nt: TGTGCCAGCAGTTTGGGACTAGCGTATTCGGATACGCAGTATTTT
v_call: TRBV7-3
d_call: TRBD2
clone_size: -
j_call: TRBJ2-3

cdr3_aa: CSAAPREGAFF
cdr3_nt: TGCAGTGCTGCCCCCAGGGAGGGAGCTTTCTTT
v_call: TRBV20-1
d_call: -
clone_size: few
j_call: TRBJ1-1

cdr3_aa: CASSPTVLGELTGELFF
cdr3_nt: TGTGCCAGCAGCCCTACGGTGTTGGGGGAGTTGACCGGGGAGCTGTTTTTT
v_call: TRBV7-2
d_call: -
clone_size: once
j_call: TRBJ2-2

cdr3_aa: CAWSFGGETQYF
cdr3_nt: TGTGCCTGGAGCTTTGGTGGGGAGACCCAGTACTTC
v_call: TRBV30
d_call: -
clone_size: -
j_call: TRBJ2-5

cdr3_aa: CASSQVLGTSGSNEQFF
cdr3_nt: TGCGCCAGCAGCCAAGTTCTGGGAACTAGCGGGAGCAATGAGCAGTTCTTC
v_call: TRBV4-1
d_call: TRBD2
clone_size: -
j_call: TRBJ2-1

cdr3_aa: CATKKGQGVDEQYF
cdr3_nt: TGTGCAACTAAGAAGGGACAGGGGGTCGACGAGCAGTACTTC
v_call: TRBV19
d_call: TRBD1
clone_size: -
j_call: TRBJ2-7

cdr3_aa: CASSFDPAGTVTDTQYF
cdr3_nt: TGTGCCAGCAGCTTTGATCCTGCCGGGACGGTCACAGATACGCAGTATTTT
v_call: TRBV5-4
d_call: -
clone_size: -
j_call: TRBJ2-3

cdr3_aa: CASSLGELYEQYF
cdr3_nt: TGTGCCAGCAGTTTAGGGGAGCTCTACGAGCAGTACTTC
v_call: TRBV28
d_call: -
clone_size: once
j_call: TRBJ2-7

cdr3_aa: CASSVVGGFIDEQFF
cdr3_nt: TGTGCCAGCAGCGTAGTTGGGGGATTTATCGATGAGCAGTTCTTC
v_call: TRBV9
d_call: -
clone_size: once
j_call: TRBJ2-1

cdr3_aa: CASSLTTGEETQYF
cdr3_nt: TGTGCTAGCAGCTTAACCACAGGGGAAGAGACCCAGTACTTC
v_call: TRBV7-7
d_call: TRBD1
clone_size: -
j_call: TRBJ2-5

cdr3_aa: CASSYVTLSTEAFF
cdr3_nt: TGTGCCAGCAGTTATGTGACTTTAAGCACTGAAGCTTTCTTT
v_call: TRBV6-5
d_call: -
clone_size: -
j_call: TRBJ1-1

cdr3_aa: CAIRTGGNEQFF
cdr3_nt: TGTGCCATCCGGACAGGGGGGAATGAGCAGTTCTTC
v_call: TRBV7-9
d_call: TRBD1
clone_size: -
j_call: TRBJ2-1

cdr3_aa: CASSPGKGPYGYTF
cdr3_nt: TGTGCCAGCAGCCCAGGGAAGGGGCCCTATGGCTACACCTTC
v_call: TRBV7-8
d_call: -
clone_size: once
j_call: TRBJ1-2

cdr3_aa: CSVAEGAGEQYF
cdr3_nt: TGCAGCGTTGCGGAGGGGGCGGGCGAGCAGTACTTC
v_call: TRBV29-1
d_call: -
clone_size: few
j_call: TRBJ2-7

cdr3_aa: CASSQPPSEQYF
cdr3_nt: TGTGCCAGCAGCCAACCTCCCTCCGAGCAGTACTTC
v_call: TRBV4-2
d_call: -
clone_size: -
j_call: TRBJ2-7

cdr3_aa: CASSELAGKYEQYF
cdr3_nt: TGTGCCAGCAGTGAACTAGCGGGTAAATACGAGCAGTACTTC
v_call: TRBV6-1
d_call: TRBD2
clone_size: -
j_call: TRBJ2-7

cdr3_aa: CASSFSGEVTDTQYF
cdr3_nt: TGTGCCAGCAGCTTTAGCGGGGAGGTTACAGATACGCAGTATTTT
v_call: TRBV7-9
d_call: TRBD2
clone_size: -
j_call: TRBJ2-3

cdr3_aa: CASLENGDGQATPEQYF
cdr3_nt: TGTGCCAGCCTGGAGAACGGGGATGGGCAGGCTACTCCCGAGCAGTACTTC
v_call: TRBV30
d_call: -
clone_size: -
j_call: TRBJ2-7